This TCR beta chain was identified during a study of T cell responses to AZD1222 COVID-19 vaccine. Produced via immunoSEQ multiplex PCR; TCRdb's table is partial and in-frame only. The sample has around 140,000 clones, just over 85% seen once. Of note for this clone: Its antigen is unknown.

Study outcomes and limitations: Only a handful of AZD1222 recipients, several in all, had baseline seropositivity.

Germline CDR1 reads LGHNA; CDR2 reads YNFKEQ. Unmatched junction bases numbered 6, after V lost 3 bases and J lost 8 bases. This CDR3 spans 15 amino acids. Material: peripheral blood, obtained on day 0 of AZD1222 vaccination. This sequence was found in an adult in good health. The chain uses TRBV4-2 and TRBJ1-6; 8 nucleotides agree with TRBD1. The CDR3 protein is CASSHDRGWDSPLHF. The CDR3 nucleotides read TGTGCCAGCAGCCACGACAGGGGTTGGGATTCACCCCTCCACTTT.